This T cell receptor (beta chain) came from a study of blood T cells in healthy people across ages. Study-level background: About one barcoded TCR beta cDNA was captured per two T cells.

With a J-beta primer mix and a sample-barcoded 5' primer, a second PCR ran roughly 7 to 11 cycles. Each TCR beta cDNA got a 12-nucleotide random molecular identifier. MiXCR, applied by TCRdb to the 5' RACE reads, yields one record per CDR3 protein. The sample consists of 1.5 million to 2 million distinct CDR3 sequences, roughly 50% of them appearing once. Points on this clonotype: Its antigen is not known.

Study-level points and caveats: Per million T cells, the diversity of TCR beta decreased roughly linearly as age advanced.

Those donating, healthy Caucasian individuals from Russia, were aged roughly 6 to 100. CDR3 size: 14 residues. Trimming cost V 9 bases and J 2 bases; bases outside gene matches: 5. In germline, CDR1 is MNHEY, CDR2 SVGAGI. The TCR sequence derives from a woman in her 40s in good health. The rearrangement joins TRBV6-5 to TRBJ1-2; TRBD1 aligns across 11 bases. Sequences were obtained from blood. CDR3 in amino acids: CASRTGGTNYGYTF. DNA for the CDR3: TGTGCCAGTAGGACAGGGGGCACGAACTATGGCTACACCTTC.